This T cell receptor (beta chain) was profiled in a study of CD8 T cells in Susac syndrome. cDNA came from about 0.5 to 1 ug RNA primed by random hexamers. TCRdb fed the immunoSEQ multiplex PCR reads into MiXCR, producing one record per CDR3 protein. The sample lists about 250,000 distinct CDR3 sequences; approximately 92% were seen once. The CDR3 runs to 13 residues. V was pared by 7 bases and J by 1 base, with 10 bases between. The sequenced material came from CD4+ T cells from PBMCs. V and J are TRBV12-3 or TRBV12-4 and TRBJ1-1; no reliable D call. The TCR comes from a human donor with multiple sclerosis. This chain's CDR3 is CASTFTENTEAFF. The CDR3 coding sequence is TGTGCCAGCACCTTTACGGAGAACACTGAAGCTTTCTTT.